This T cell receptor delta chain comes out of a study of gamma-delta T cells after stem cell transplantation. V lost 0 bases and J lost 0; bases outside the gene matches: 14. CDR3 length equals 20 residues. Germline assignment: CDR1 GEAIGNYY and CDR2 EKD. TCRdb re-called the RT-PCR reads with CATT. Counted here are 3,000 to 3,500 delta-chain clones, 21% occurring once; the ten biggest clones make up more than 25%. By share, this clone counts as medium-sized. The sequenced sample consisted of gamma-delta T cells. The chain recombines TRDV2 with TRDJ1, with 11 bases fitting TRDD3. The receptor's source is a human donor. It is not recorded whose cells these are; they may come from a transplant donor. DNA of the CDR3: TGTGCCTGTGACACCCTTTCTGCAAACTGGGGGATAGGGTACACCGATAAACTCATCTTT. Translation: CACDTLSANWGIGYTDKLIF.